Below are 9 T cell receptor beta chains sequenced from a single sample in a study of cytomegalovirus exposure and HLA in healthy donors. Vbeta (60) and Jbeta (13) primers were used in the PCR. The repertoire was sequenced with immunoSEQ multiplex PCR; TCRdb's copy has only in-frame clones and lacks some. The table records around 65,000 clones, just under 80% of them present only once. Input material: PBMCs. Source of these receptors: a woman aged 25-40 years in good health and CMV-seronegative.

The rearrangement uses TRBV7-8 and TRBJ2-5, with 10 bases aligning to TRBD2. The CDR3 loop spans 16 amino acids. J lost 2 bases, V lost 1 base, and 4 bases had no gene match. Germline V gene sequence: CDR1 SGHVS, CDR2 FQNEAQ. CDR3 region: CASSLGGAGGQETQYF. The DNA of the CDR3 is TGTGCCAGCAGCTTAGGGGGAGCGGGGGGGCAAGAGACCCAGTACTTC.

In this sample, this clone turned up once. CDR3 DNA: TGTGCCAGCAGCTTGGTAAAACTAGCGGGGGTCACAGATACGCAGTATTTT. It yields the protein CASSLVKLAGVTDTQYF. This chain joins TRBV5-4 and TRBJ2-3; 11 bases map to TRBD2. The CDR3 is 17 amino acids. In germline, CDR1 is SGHNT, CDR2 YYREEE (reference sequence). Trimming took 0 bases from V and 2 from J; bases not matched to a gene: 5.

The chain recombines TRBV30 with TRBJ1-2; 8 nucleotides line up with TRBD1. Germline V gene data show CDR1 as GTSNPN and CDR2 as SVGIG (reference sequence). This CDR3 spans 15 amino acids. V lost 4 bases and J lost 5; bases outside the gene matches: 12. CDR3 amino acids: CAWTNRWQGAYGYTF. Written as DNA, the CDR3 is TGTGCCTGGACTAATAGGTGGCAGGGGGCATATGGCTACACCTTC.

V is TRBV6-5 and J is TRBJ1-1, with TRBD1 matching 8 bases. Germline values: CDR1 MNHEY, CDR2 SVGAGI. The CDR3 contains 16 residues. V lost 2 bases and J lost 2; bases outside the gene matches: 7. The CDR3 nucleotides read TGTGCCAGCAGTTACCGTTACAGGGGGAAAAACACTGAAGCTTTCTTT. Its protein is CASSYRYRGKNTEAFF.

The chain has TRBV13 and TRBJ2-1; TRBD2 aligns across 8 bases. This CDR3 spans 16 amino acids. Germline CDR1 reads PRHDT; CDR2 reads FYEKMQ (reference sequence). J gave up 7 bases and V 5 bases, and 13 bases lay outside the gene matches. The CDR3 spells CASSHPGLEEGNEQFF. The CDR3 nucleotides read TGTGCCAGCAGCCATCCGGGACTAGAGGAGGGAAATGAGCAGTTCTTC.

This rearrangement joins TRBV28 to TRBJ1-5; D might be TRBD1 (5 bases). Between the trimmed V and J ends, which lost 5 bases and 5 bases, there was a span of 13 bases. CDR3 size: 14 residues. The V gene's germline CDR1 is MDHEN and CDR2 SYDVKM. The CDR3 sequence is CASSGAGGDQPQHF. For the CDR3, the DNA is TGTGCCAGCAGTGGTGCTGGGGGGGATCAGCCCCAGCATTTT.

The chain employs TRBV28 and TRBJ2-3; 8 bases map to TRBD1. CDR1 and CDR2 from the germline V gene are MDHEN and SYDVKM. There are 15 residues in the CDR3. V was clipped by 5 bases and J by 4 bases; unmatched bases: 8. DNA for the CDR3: TGTGCCAGCAGTCCCCCCGGACAGGGCGCAGATACGCAGTATTTT. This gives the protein CASSPPGQGADTQYF.

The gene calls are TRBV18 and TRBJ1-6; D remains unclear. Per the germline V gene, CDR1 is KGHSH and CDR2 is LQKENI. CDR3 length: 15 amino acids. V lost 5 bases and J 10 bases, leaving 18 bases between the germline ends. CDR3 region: CASSTARGLGSPLHF. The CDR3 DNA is TGTGCCAGCTCAACGGCGAGAGGATTAGGATCACCCCTCCACTTT.

The CDR3 DNA is TGTGCCAGCAGTGTGTCAGAAGCCCGACTAGCCAAAAACATTCAGTACTTC. This gives the protein CASSVSEARLAKNIQYF. The J gene is TRBJ2-4, the V gene TRBV6-1, with D unclear. The V and J ends lost 4 bases and 0 bases respectively, with 16 bases between them. CDR3 length: 17 amino acids. Germline V gene sequence: CDR1 MNHNS, CDR2 SASEGT.